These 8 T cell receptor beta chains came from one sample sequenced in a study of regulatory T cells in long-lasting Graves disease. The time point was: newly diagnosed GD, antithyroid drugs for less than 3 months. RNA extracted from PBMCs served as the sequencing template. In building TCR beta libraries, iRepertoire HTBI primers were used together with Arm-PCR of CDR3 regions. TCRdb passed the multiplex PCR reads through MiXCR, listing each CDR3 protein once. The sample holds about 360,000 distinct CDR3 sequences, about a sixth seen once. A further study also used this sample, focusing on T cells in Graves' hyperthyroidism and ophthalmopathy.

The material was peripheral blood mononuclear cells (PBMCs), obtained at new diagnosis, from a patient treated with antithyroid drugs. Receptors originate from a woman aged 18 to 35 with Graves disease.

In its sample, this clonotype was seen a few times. CDR3 coding DNA: TGTGCCAGCAGTTACTTAACCGGGACGAATACCTACGAGCAGTACTTC. Amino acids: CASSYLTGTNTYEQYF. The J gene is TRBJ2-7, the V gene TRBV6-5; the D call may be TRBD1 or TRBD2 (5 bases each). Per the germline V gene, CDR1 is MNHEY and CDR2 is SVGAGI. CDR3 length: 16 amino acids. V gave up 1 base and J gave up 2 bases, with 15 bases separating them.

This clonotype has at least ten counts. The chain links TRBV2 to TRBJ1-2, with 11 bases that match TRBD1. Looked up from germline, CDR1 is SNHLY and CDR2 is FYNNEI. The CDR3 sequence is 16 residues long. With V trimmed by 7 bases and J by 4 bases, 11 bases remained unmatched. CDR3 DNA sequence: TGTGCCAGCAAAAAGGACAGGGGGCTTTGGGGCTATGGCTACACCTTC. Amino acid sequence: CASKKDRGLWGYGYTF. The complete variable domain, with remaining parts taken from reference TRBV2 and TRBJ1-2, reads EPEVTQTPSHQVTQMGQEVILRCVPISNHLYFYWYRQILGQKVEFLVSFYNNEISEKSEIFDDQFSVERPDGSNFTLKIRSTKLEDSAMYFCASKKDRGLWGYGYTFGSGTRLTVV.

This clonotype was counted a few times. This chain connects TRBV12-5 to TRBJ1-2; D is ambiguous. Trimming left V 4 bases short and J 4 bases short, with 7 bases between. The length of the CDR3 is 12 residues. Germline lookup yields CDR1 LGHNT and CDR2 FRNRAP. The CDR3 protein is CASGSLGYGYTF. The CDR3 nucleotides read TGTGCTAGTGGTTCCCTGGGCTATGGCTACACCTTC.

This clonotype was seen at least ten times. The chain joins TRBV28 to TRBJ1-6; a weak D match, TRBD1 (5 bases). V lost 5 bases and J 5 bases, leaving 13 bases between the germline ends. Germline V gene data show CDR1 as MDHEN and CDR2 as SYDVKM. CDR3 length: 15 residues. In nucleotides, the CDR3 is TGTGCCAGCAGTGCAACCGGGACGGATAATTCACCCCTCCACTTT. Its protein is CASSATGTDNSPLHF.

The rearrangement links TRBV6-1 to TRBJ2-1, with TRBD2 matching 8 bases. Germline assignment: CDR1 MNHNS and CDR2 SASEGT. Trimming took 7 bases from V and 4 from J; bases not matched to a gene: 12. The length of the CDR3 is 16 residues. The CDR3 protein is CASTTAGLAGYNEQFF. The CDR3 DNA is TGTGCCAGCACTACCGCAGGTCTAGCGGGTTACAATGAGCAGTTCTTC.

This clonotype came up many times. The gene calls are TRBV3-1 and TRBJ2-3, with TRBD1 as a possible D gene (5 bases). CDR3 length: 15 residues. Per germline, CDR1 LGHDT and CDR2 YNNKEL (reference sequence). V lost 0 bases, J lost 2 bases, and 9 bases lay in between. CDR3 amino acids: CASSQEGLNTDTQYF. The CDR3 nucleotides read TGTGCCAGCAGCCAAGAGGGGCTAAACACAGATACGCAGTATTTT.

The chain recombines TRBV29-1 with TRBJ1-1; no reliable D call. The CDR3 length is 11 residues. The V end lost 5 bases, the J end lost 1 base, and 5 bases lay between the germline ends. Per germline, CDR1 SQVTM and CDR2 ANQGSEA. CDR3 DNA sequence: TGCAGCGTTATTTCGAACACTGAAGCTTTCTTT. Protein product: CSVISNTEAFF.

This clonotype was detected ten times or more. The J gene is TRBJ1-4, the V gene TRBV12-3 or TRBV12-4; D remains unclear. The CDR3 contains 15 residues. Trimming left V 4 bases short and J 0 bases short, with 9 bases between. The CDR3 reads CASSSRTSTNEKLFF. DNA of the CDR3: TGTGCCAGCAGTTCCAGGACCTCAACTAATGAAAAACTGTTTTTT.